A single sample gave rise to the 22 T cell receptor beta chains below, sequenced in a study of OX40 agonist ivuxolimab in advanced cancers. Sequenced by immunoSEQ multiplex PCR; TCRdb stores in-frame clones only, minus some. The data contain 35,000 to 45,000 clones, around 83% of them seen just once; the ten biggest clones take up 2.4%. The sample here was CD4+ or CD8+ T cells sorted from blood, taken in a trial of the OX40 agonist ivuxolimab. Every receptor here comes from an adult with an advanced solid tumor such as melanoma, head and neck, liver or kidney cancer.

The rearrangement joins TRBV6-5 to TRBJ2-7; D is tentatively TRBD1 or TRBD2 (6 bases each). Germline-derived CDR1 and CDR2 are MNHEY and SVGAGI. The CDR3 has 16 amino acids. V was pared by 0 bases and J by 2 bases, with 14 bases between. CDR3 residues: CASSYSYSGAAYEQYF. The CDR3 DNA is TGTGCCAGCAGTTACTCGTACTCGGGGGCTGCCTACGAGCAGTACTTC.

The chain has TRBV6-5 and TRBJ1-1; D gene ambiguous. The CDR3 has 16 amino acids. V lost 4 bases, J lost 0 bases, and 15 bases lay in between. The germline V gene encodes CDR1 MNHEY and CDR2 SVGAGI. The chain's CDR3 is CASSSPRSGMNTEAFF. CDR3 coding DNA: TGTGCCAGCAGTTCCCCGCGGTCGGGGATGAACACTGAAGCTTTCTTT.

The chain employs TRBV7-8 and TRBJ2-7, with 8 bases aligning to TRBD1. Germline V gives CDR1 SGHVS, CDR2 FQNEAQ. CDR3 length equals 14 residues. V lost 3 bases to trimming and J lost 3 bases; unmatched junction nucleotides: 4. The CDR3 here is CASSLDRVGYEQYF. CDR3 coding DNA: TGTGCCAGCAGCTTGGACAGGGTGGGCTACGAGCAGTACTTC.

CDR3 nucleotides: TGCAGCGTTGGACTACCAGGGGGTCAAGAGACCCAGTACTTC. It codes for CSVGLPGGQETQYF. The chain links TRBV29-1 to TRBJ2-5; 7 bases fit TRBD1. CDR1 is SQVTM, CDR2 ANQGSEA, per germline. The CDR3 totals 14 residues. Losses at the gene ends were 4 bases for V and 2 bases for J; bases not matched to a gene: 7. Using reference TRBV29-1 and TRBJ2-5 for the parts outside the CDR3, the full variable domain is SAVISQKPSRDICQRGTSLTIQCQVDSQVTMMFWYRQQPGQSLTLIATANQGSEATYESGFVIDKFPISRPNLTFSTLTVSNMSPEDSSIYLCSVGLPGGQETQYFGPGTRLLVL.

Here the CDR3 reads CASSPVTDTETQYF. In nucleotides, the CDR3 is TGTGCCAGCAGCCCGGTTACGGATACGGAGACCCAGTACTTC. The chain combines TRBV11-2 with TRBJ2-5; D not resolved. Deletions cut 5 bases from V and 5 bases from J, with 15 bases between. This CDR3 spans 14 amino acids. Germline lookup yields CDR1 SGHAT and CDR2 FQNNGV.

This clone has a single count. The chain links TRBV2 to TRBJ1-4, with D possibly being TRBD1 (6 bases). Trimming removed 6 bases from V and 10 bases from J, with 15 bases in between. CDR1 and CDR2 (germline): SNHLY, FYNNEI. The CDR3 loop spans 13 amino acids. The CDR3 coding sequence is TGTGCCAGCAGGGACAGTCGCGGGGGAAAACTGTTTTTT. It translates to CASRDSRGGKLFF.

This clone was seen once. The CDR3 DNA follows: TGTGCCAGCAGCTTAGGCGGCGGGGGGGCAACAGATACGCAGTATTTT. It codes for CASSLGGGGATDTQYF. The J gene is TRBJ2-3, the V gene TRBV11-3; 9 bases agree with TRBD2. Germline V gene data show CDR1 as SGHNT and CDR2 as YENEEA. The CDR3 runs to 16 residues. Losses at the gene ends were 1 base for V and 3 bases for J; bases not matched to a gene: 5.

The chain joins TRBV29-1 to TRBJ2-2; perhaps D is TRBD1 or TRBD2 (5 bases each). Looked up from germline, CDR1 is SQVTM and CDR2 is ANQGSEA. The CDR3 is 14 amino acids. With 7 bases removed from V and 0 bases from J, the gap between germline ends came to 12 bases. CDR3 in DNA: TGCAGCGCCGCCGGGACGGCGAACACCGGGGAGCTGTTTTTT. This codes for CSAAGTANTGELFF.

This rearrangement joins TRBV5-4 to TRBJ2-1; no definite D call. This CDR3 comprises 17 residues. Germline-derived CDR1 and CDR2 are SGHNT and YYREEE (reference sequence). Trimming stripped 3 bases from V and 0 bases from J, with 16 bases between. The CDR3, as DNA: TGTGCCAGCAGCTCCGGCACCGGCAGCAGCTCCTACAATGAGCAGTTCTTC. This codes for CASSSGTGSSSYNEQFF.

Here the CDR3 reads CASSPLGGTNEKLFF. In DNA form, the CDR3 reads TGTGCCAGCTCACCACTTGGGGGTACTAATGAAAAACTGTTTTTT. The V call is TRBV18, the J call TRBJ1-4; possible D gene TRBD1, 5 bases. The V end was cut by 1 base, the J end by 2 bases, with 8 bases between. Germline V lookup: CDR1 KGHSH, CDR2 LQKENI. The CDR3 runs to 15 residues.

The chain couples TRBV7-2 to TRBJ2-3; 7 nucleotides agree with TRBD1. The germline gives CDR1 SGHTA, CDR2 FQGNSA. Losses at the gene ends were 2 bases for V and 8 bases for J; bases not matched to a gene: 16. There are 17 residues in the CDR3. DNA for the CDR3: TGTGCCAGCAGCTTATACCACGGAGGACAGGTGGTCCCTACGCAGTATTTT. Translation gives CASSLYHGGQVVPTQYF.

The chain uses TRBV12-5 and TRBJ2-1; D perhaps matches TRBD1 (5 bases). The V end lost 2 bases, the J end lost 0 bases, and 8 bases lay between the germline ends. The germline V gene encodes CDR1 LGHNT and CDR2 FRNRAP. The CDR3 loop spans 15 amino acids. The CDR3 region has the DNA TGTGCTAGTGGTTTGCAGGGTAGCTCCTACAATGAGCAGTTCTTC. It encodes CASGLQGSSYNEQFF.

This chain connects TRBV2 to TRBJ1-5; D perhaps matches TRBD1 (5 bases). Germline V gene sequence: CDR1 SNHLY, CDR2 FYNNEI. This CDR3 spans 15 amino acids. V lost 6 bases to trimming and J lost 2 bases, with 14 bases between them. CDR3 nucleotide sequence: TGTGCCAGCAGGGGAGAGAGGGGTGGCAATCAGCCCCAGCATTTT. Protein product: CASRGERGGNQPQHF.

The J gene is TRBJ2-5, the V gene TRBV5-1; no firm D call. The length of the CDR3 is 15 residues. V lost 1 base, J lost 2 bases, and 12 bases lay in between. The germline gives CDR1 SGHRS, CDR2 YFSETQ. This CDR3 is CASSLSSPSQETQYF. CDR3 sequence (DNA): TGCGCCAGCAGCTTGAGTTCTCCCTCGCAAGAGACCCAGTACTTC.

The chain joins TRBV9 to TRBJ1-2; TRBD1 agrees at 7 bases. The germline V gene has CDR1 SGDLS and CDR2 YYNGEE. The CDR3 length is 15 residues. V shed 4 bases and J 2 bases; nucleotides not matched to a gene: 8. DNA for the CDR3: TGTGCCAGCAGCTCAGGATTACAGGGGAACTATGGCTACACCTTC. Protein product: CASSSGLQGNYGYTF.

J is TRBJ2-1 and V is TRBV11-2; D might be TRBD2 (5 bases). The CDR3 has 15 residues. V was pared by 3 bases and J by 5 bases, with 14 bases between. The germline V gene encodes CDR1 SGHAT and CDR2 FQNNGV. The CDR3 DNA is TGTGCCAGCAGCTTGAGCGGCGGGTTTAACAATGAGCAGTTCTTC. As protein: CASSLSGGFNNEQFF.

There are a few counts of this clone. This CDR3 reads CASSRGGDGNSPLHF. The CDR3 DNA sequence: TGTGCCAGCAGCAGGGGAGGGGACGGCAATTCACCCCTCCACTTT. V and J are TRBV7-8 and TRBJ1-6, with a possible D match to TRBD1 (5 bases). Between the trimmed V and J ends, which lost 5 bases and 7 bases, there was a span of 15 bases. Germline loops: CDR1 SGHVS, CDR2 FQNEAQ. This CDR3 is built from 15 residues.

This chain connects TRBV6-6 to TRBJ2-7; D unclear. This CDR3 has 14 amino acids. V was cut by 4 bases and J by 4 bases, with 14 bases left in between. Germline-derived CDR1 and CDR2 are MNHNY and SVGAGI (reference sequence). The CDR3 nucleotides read TGTGCCAGCAGTTCCCCGGCGAGTCGGTACGAGCAGTACTTC. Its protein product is CASSSPASRYEQYF.

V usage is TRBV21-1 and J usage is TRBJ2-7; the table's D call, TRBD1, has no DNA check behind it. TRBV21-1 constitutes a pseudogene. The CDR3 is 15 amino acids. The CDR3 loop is CASSEKGQLVHEQYF. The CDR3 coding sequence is TGTGCCAGCAGCGAAAAGGGACAGTTGGTCCACGAGCAGTACTTC.

DNA for the CDR3: TGTGCCAGCAGTGGGGGGGCCTTGACCTACGAGCAGTACTTC. This codes for CASSGGALTYEQYF. This rearrangement joins TRBV6-6 to TRBJ2-7; possible D gene TRBD2, 7 bases. CDR3 size: 14 residues. Germline V CDR1 and CDR2: MNHNY, SVGAGI (reference sequence). Between the trimmed V and J ends, which lost 5 bases and 2 bases, there was a span of 13 bases.

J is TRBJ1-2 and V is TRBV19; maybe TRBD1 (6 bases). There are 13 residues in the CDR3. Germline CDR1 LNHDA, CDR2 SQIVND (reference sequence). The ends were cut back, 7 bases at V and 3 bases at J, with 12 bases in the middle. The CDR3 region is CASISRGDYGYTF. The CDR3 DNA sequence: TGTGCCAGTATATCCAGGGGTGACTATGGCTACACCTTC.

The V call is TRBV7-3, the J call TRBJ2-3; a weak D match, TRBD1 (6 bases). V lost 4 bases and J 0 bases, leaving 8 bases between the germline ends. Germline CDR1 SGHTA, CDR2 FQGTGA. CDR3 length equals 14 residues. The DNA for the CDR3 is TGTGCCAGCAGCTCTACAGGGAGCACAGATACGCAGTATTTT. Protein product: CASSSTGSTDTQYF. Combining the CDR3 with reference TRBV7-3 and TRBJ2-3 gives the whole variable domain GAGVSQTPSNKVTEKGKYVELRCDPISGHTALYWYRQSLGQGPEFLIYFQGTGAADDSGLPNDRFFAVRPEGSVSTLKIQRTERGDSAVYLCASSSTGSTDTQYFGPGTRLTVL.